These T cell receptor beta chains were read from a single sample in a study of blood T cell repertoires in COVID-19. Only in-frame clones appear in the TCRdb table, and some are missing; sequencing was by immunoSEQ multiplex PCR. The repertoire holds about 150,000 clones, 75% to 90% seen once, with 3.5% to 4.5% in the top ten. The material sequenced was peripheral blood. These receptors originate from a woman aged 60 to 75 with active or convalescent COVID-19. CDR3s include the opening cysteine and the closing phenylalanine or tryptophan. The D gene is left open where the match is weak. Clone size is given for some rows only: seen once, a few or many times, or a class if the clone is expanded.

v_call: TRBV11-3
clone_size: -
j_call: TRBJ2-7
d_call: -
cdr3_nt: TGTGCCAGCAGCTTATTAGAGGACAGTTCCTACGAGCAGTACTTC
cdr3_aa: CASSLLEDSSYEQYF

v_call: TRBV5-1
clone_size: -
j_call: TRBJ2-3
d_call: TRBD2
cdr3_nt: TGCGCCAGCAGCTATAGCGGGGGCGTAGGAGATACGCAGTATTTT
cdr3_aa: CASSYSGGVGDTQYF

v_call: TRBV10-3
clone_size: -
j_call: TRBJ1-2
d_call: TRBD1
cdr3_nt: TGTGCCATCAGTGACAGTACCGGGACAGCTTATGGCTACACCTTC
cdr3_aa: CAISDSTGTAYGYTF

v_call: TRBV5-1
clone_size: -
j_call: TRBJ2-3
d_call: TRBD2
cdr3_nt: TGCGCCAGCAGCTTGGTCTCAGCGGGGGGGCCCGGAGATACGCAGTATTTT
cdr3_aa: CASSLVSAGGPGDTQYF

v_call: TRBV6-2/TRBV6-3
clone_size: -
j_call: TRBJ2-5
d_call: -
cdr3_nt: TGTGCCAGCAGTTACGATGCGCGGGACCAAGAGACCCAGTACTTC
cdr3_aa: CASSYDARDQETQYF

v_call: TRBV7-9
clone_size: -
j_call: TRBJ2-5
d_call: TRBD2
cdr3_nt: TGTGCCAGCAGCCGGGGGGTAGGAGAGACCCAGTACTTC
cdr3_aa: CASSRGVGETQYF

v_call: TRBV9
clone_size: -
j_call: TRBJ2-1
d_call: TRBD1
cdr3_nt: TGTGCCAGCAGCGTAGCAGGGGGCTCCTACAATGAGCAGTTCTTC
cdr3_aa: CASSVAGGSYNEQFF

v_call: TRBV6-5
clone_size: once
j_call: TRBJ2-2
d_call: TRBD1
cdr3_nt: TGTGCCAGCCTGGACAGGGCTCACAACACCGGGGAGCTGTTTTTT
cdr3_aa: CASLDRAHNTGELFF

v_call: TRBV7-2
clone_size: -
j_call: TRBJ2-7
d_call: TRBD1
cdr3_nt: TGTGCCAGCAGCCGGGACAGAGGAATCCGCGAGCAGTACTTC
cdr3_aa: CASSRDRGIREQYF

v_call: TRBV7-2
clone_size: -
j_call: TRBJ2-7
d_call: -
cdr3_nt: TGTGCCAGCAGCTTAGGGTTGCAGGCCACCTACGAGCAGTACTTC
cdr3_aa: CASSLGLQATYEQYF

v_call: TRBV6-5
clone_size: -
j_call: TRBJ2-6
d_call: -
cdr3_nt: TGTGCCAGCAGTACTCGTGAGGCTGGGGCCAACGTCCTGACTTTC
cdr3_aa: CASSTREAGANVLTF

v_call: TRBV4-1
clone_size: -
j_call: TRBJ2-6
d_call: TRBD1
cdr3_nt: TGCGCCAGCAGCCAACGTCACGGACAGGCCCTCTCTGGGGCCAACGTCCTGACTTTC
cdr3_aa: CASSQRHGQALSGANVLTF

v_call: TRBV9
clone_size: -
j_call: TRBJ1-2
d_call: -
cdr3_nt: TGTGCCAGCAGCGTAGAGTCAGGGTGGGGCTACACCTTC
cdr3_aa: CASSVESGWGYTF

v_call: TRBV5-1
clone_size: -
j_call: TRBJ2-5
d_call: -
cdr3_nt: TGCGCCAGCAGCGACAACCTGGGAGAGACCCAGTACTTC
cdr3_aa: CASSDNLGETQYF

v_call: TRBV6-5
clone_size: -
j_call: TRBJ1-6
d_call: -
cdr3_nt: TGTGCCAGCGGGAGGGACGCAGGAAATTCACCCCTCCACTTT
cdr3_aa: CASGRDAGNSPLHF

v_call: TRBV29-1
clone_size: once
j_call: TRBJ1-3
d_call: -
cdr3_nt: TGCAGCGTTGCTTCCGGAAACACCATATATTTT
cdr3_aa: CSVASGNTIYF

v_call: TRBV4-1
clone_size: -
j_call: TRBJ1-2
d_call: -
cdr3_nt: TGCGCCAGCAGCCAAGATTCGCAGAACTATGGCTACACCTTC
cdr3_aa: CASSQDSQNYGYTF

v_call: TRBV19
clone_size: once
j_call: TRBJ1-2
d_call: -
cdr3_nt: TGTGCCAGTAGTATGGGCAGCAACTATGGCTACACCTTC
cdr3_aa: CASSMGSNYGYTF

v_call: TRBV30
clone_size: -
j_call: TRBJ2-3
d_call: -
cdr3_nt: TGTGCCTGGAGTGCGGACTGGTTCCAGACCACAGATACGCAGTATTTT
cdr3_aa: CAWSADWFQTTDTQYF

v_call: TRBV2
clone_size: -
j_call: TRBJ2-7
d_call: TRBD2
cdr3_nt: TGTGCCAGCAGTGGCTTACTAGCGGGGGTTACCTACGAGCAGTACTTC
cdr3_aa: CASSGLLAGVTYEQYF

v_call: TRBV6-1
clone_size: -
j_call: TRBJ2-5
d_call: TRBD2
cdr3_nt: TGTGCCAGCAGTGAAAGGGGACCCCGGGGGGCCCAGTACTTC
cdr3_aa: CASSERGPRGAQYF

v_call: TRBV25-1
clone_size: -
j_call: TRBJ1-2
d_call: TRBD1
cdr3_nt: TGTGCCAGCAGTGAATCGGGACAGGAGTACTCCTATGGCTACACCTTC
cdr3_aa: CASSESGQEYSYGYTF

v_call: TRBV11-2
clone_size: -
j_call: TRBJ2-2
d_call: -
cdr3_nt: TGTGCCAGCAGCTTGGGGCAAACCGGGGAGCTGTTTTTT
cdr3_aa: CASSLGQTGELFF

v_call: TRBV7-8
clone_size: once
j_call: TRBJ1-1
d_call: TRBD1
cdr3_nt: TGTGCCAGCAGCCCCATGGGCCAGGGGGTGAACACTGAAGCTTTCTTT
cdr3_aa: CASSPMGQGVNTEAFF

v_call: TRBV4-1
clone_size: -
j_call: TRBJ1-2
d_call: -
cdr3_nt: TGCGCCAGCAGCCAAGACAGGATTAACTATGGCTACACCTTC
cdr3_aa: CASSQDRINYGYTF

v_call: TRBV19
clone_size: -
j_call: TRBJ2-5
d_call: -
cdr3_nt: TGTGCCACCCGCCAGGCGGGAGAGACCCAGTACTTC
cdr3_aa: CATRQAGETQYF

v_call: TRBV18
clone_size: -
j_call: TRBJ1-4
d_call: TRBD1
cdr3_nt: TGTGCCAGCTCACCTTCTACGGGACAGGGTAATGAAAAACTGTTTTTT
cdr3_aa: CASSPSTGQGNEKLFF

v_call: TRBV6-6
clone_size: -
j_call: TRBJ1-1
d_call: -
cdr3_nt: TGTGCCAGCCCACCCGGGACACGCGTGAACACTGAAGCTTTCTTT
cdr3_aa: CASPPGTRVNTEAFF

v_call: TRBV9
clone_size: -
j_call: TRBJ1-3
d_call: -
cdr3_nt: TGTGCCAGCAGCCCCGCGGGTTACTCTGGAAACACCATATATTTT
cdr3_aa: CASSPAGYSGNTIYF

v_call: TRBV6-5
clone_size: -
j_call: TRBJ1-1
d_call: TRBD1
cdr3_nt: TGTGCCAGCAGTTACCTGTCAGGGGGAGATACTGAAGCTTTCTTT
cdr3_aa: CASSYLSGGDTEAFF

v_call: TRBV24-1
clone_size: -
j_call: TRBJ1-2
d_call: TRBD1
cdr3_nt: TGTGCCACCAGTGATTCCGCCGGGGACAGGGTTGTAGCTAACTATGGCTACACCTTC
cdr3_aa: CATSDSAGDRVVANYGYTF

v_call: TRBV7-8
clone_size: few
j_call: TRBJ2-7
d_call: -
cdr3_nt: TGTGCCAGCAGCCTCGGGCGGGACTACGAGCAGTACTTC
cdr3_aa: CASSLGRDYEQYF

v_call: TRBV5-1
clone_size: once
j_call: TRBJ1-1
d_call: -
cdr3_nt: TGCGCCAGCAGCTTGGGGTTCGGAGCTTTCTTT
cdr3_aa: CASSLGFGAFF

v_call: TRBV7-9
clone_size: -
j_call: TRBJ2-7
d_call: TRBD2
cdr3_nt: TGTGCCAGCAGCCCCGGCCCCGACCCGGGGAGGGGCGAGCAGTACTTC
cdr3_aa: CASSPGPDPGRGEQYF

v_call: TRBV27
clone_size: -
j_call: TRBJ1-6
d_call: TRBD1
cdr3_nt: TGTGCCAGCAGACGCGGGTACGCCGGGACAGATTTTTCACCCCTCCACTTT
cdr3_aa: CASRRGYAGTDFSPLHF

v_call: TRBV24-1
clone_size: -
j_call: TRBJ2-7
d_call: TRBD1
cdr3_nt: TGTGCCACCAGTGATTCCACCGGGACAGGCGTTGAGCGGCAGTACTTC
cdr3_aa: CATSDSTGTGVERQYF

v_call: TRBV19
clone_size: -
j_call: TRBJ2-2
d_call: -
cdr3_nt: TGTGCCAGTAGCGGGTACAGGGAAAACGGGGAGCTGTTTTTT
cdr3_aa: CASSGYRENGELFF

v_call: TRBV5-1
clone_size: -
j_call: TRBJ1-1
d_call: -
cdr3_nt: TGCGCCAGCAGCTTGCCCAGGGGACAAAACACTGAAGCTTTCTTT
cdr3_aa: CASSLPRGQNTEAFF